A selection of T cell receptor beta chains follows, all from one sample in a study of identifying expanded T cells in peripheral blood. The protocol was immunoSEQ multiplex PCR, while the TCRdb copy is restricted to in-frame clones and leaves out a portion. This sample has around 60,000 clones; under 85% occur once, and the top ten carry 17%. Sequencing was carried out using blood. The receptors originated from a person aged 18 to 75 in good health. Both conserved end residues are trimmed from each CDR3.

TRBV7-9,ASSMTGTGINEQF
TRBV19,ASNRQGALSGYT
TRBV27,ASSPSQGLPGNTIY
TRBV7-9,ASSSKGTSGSPDTQY
TRBV2,ASRTGTGGRNEKLF
TRBV27,ASSLGDGRSYEQY
TRBV10-3,AIRDRVNDTDTQY
TRBV4-3,ASGRMGGSSYEQY
TRBV7-2,ASSSLVGRVPGELF
TRBV30,AWARGTGGSEAF
TRBV5-1,ASSLLVAGEYEQY
TRBV11-3,ASSLTPNEQF
TRBV18,ASSLLVRGANTEAF
TRBV7-2,ASSLGRSGQRTSTDTQY
TRBV9,ASSGGTSGDTQY
TRBV18,ASSPRIGTEAF
TRBV28,ASSPRSGVTGNTIY
TRBV18,ASSPSGDAAYEQY
TRBV19,ASTQSLGLAVEQF
TRBV10-2,ASSGTGSDTQY
TRBV7-9,ASSPKLRLAGGNEQF
TRBV5-4,ASSRGMTSGTDTQY
TRBV5-1,ASSTGTRTEAF
TRBV2,ASTDPGQGGETQY
TRBV5-1,ASSFSGGVTGELF
TRBV5-1,ASSFGGGGEETQY
TRBV12-5,ASGLVMGQSSYEQY
TRBV10-1,ARPEGLRNFHSGNTIY
TRBV5-5,ASSAGLGYEQY
TRBV9,ASNPGGANYGYT
TRBV25-1,ASSLRGGPGELF
TRBV19,ASGRGQGANYGYT